The 2 T cell receptor beta chains listed next were all sequenced from one sample in a study of blood T cell dynamics during melanoma immunotherapy. The protocol was immunoSEQ multiplex PCR, while the TCRdb copy is restricted to in-frame clones and leaves out a portion. The table records about 10,000 clones, roughly nine tenths of them present only once. The time point denotes: week 3, after first cycle of checkpoint inhibitor. The source material was blood, sampled from a patient treated with checkpoint blockade. These receptors came from a human donor with melanoma.

This clone was found once. The chain employs TRBV6-6 and TRBJ2-7; 8 bases line up with TRBD1. Germline CDR1 MNHNY, CDR2 SVGAGI (reference sequence). The CDR3 runs to 15 residues. Trimming cost V 0 bases and J 3 bases; bases outside gene matches: 4. CDR3 region: CASSYSWDRRYEQYF. The CDR3 DNA reads as TGTGCCAGCAGTTACTCTTGGGACAGGCGCTACGAGCAGTACTTC.

The chain has TRBV28 and TRBJ1-2; TRBD1 aligns across 8 bases. The germline V gene has CDR1 MDHEN and CDR2 SYDVKM. The CDR3 sequence is 12 residues long. V gave up 7 bases and J gave up 7 bases; unmatched junction bases: 5. For the CDR3, the DNA is TGTGCCAGCAATCAGGGGGCGGCTGGCTACACCTTC. Protein sequence: CASNQGAAGYTF.